Presented here are 28 T cell receptor beta chains from one specimen sequenced in a study of cytomegalovirus exposure and HLA in healthy donors. Profiling relied on immunoSEQ multiplex PCR, and the TCRdb table lists in-frame clones only, not all of them. Counted here are tens of thousands of clones, approximately 96% occurring once; the ten biggest clones make up over 0.7%. Sequencing input: PBMCs. Source of these receptors: a man between 18 and 29 years old in good health and CMV-seronegative.

The J gene is TRBJ2-7, the V gene TRBV7-2, with D perhaps TRBD2 (6 bases). In germline, CDR1 is SGHTA, CDR2 FQGNSA. This CDR3 has 14 amino acids. Between the trimmed V and J ends, which lost 2 bases and 1 base, there was a span of 9 bases. As DNA, the CDR3 is TGTGCCAGCAGCTTAACTAGCTGGTCCTACGAGCAGTACGTC. Its protein is CASSLTSWSYEQYV.

This chain links TRBV18 with TRBJ2-1; 10 bases match TRBD2. The CDR3 runs to 15 residues. V shed 5 bases and J 5 bases; nucleotides not matched to a gene: 6. Looked up from germline, CDR1 is KGHSH and CDR2 is LQKENI. Written as DNA, the CDR3 is TGTGCCAGCTCATCCCTAGCGGGAGCGGACAATGAGCAGTTCTTC. Translating gives CASSSLAGADNEQFF.

The chain is built from TRBV6-5 and TRBJ2-2; 7 bases match TRBD2. The CDR3 sequence is 14 residues long. Germline V CDR1 and CDR2: MNHEY, SVGAGI. As DNA, the CDR3 is TGTGGAACCCATTGGCAGGGAGGGACCGGGGAGCTGTTTTTT. Protein: CGTHWQGGTGELFF.

The chain is built from TRBV18 and TRBJ1-1, with unresolved D. V was clipped by 2 bases and J by 0 bases, with 7 bases between them. Germline loops: CDR1 KGHSH, CDR2 LQKENI. The CDR3 has 14 residues. The DNA for the CDR3 is TGTGCCAGCTCACCAGCGGGGATGAACACTGAAGCTTTCTTT. Amino acid sequence: CASSPAGMNTEAFF.

The V and J genes are TRBV11-1 and TRBJ2-5; 9 nucleotides align to TRBD1. Trimming removed 5 bases from V and 4 bases from J; junction bases left unmatched: 11. The germline gives CDR1 SGHAT, CDR2 FQDESV (reference sequence). The CDR3 is 16 amino acids. This chain's CDR3 is CASSQMWTGERETQYF. The CDR3 bases are TGTGCCAGCAGCCAGATGTGGACAGGGGAGCGAGAGACCCAGTACTTC. Complete variable domain (other parts from reference TRBV11-1 and TRBJ2-5): EAEVAQSPRYKITEKSQAVAFWCDPISGHATLYWYRQILGQGPELLVQFQDESVVDDSQLPKDRFSAERLKGVDSTLKIQPAELGDSAMYLCASSQMWTGERETQYFGPGTRLLVL.

This chain uses TRBV4-1 with TRBJ2-6; weak D call: TRBD1 (5 bases). Germline assignment: CDR1 MGHRA and CDR2 YSYEKL. The CDR3 loop spans 18 amino acids. V lost 1 base and J 1 base, leaving 14 bases between the germline ends. The CDR3 protein is CASSQVDKGPSGANVLTF. In DNA, the CDR3 is TGCGCCAGCAGCCAAGTGGACAAGGGGCCTTCTGGGGCCAACGTCCTGACTTTC.

The chain has TRBV9 and TRBJ2-7, with TRBD2 matching over 10 bases. The CDR3 has 15 residues. V dropped 0 bases and J dropped 4; count of bases not matched to a gene: 4. The V gene's germline CDR1 is SGDLS and CDR2 YYNGEE. CDR3 region: CASSVGPSGSYEQYF. CDR3 DNA sequence: TGTGCCAGCAGCGTAGGGCCTAGCGGGAGTTACGAGCAGTACTTC.

The chain couples TRBV19 to TRBJ2-7, with 7 nucleotides matching TRBD2. The ends lost 5 bases at V and 1 base at J; junction bases unmatched: 8. This CDR3 is 15 amino acids long. Per the germline V gene, CDR1 is LNHDA and CDR2 is SQIVND (reference sequence). The CDR3: CASSPGGGESYEQYF. The CDR3 coding sequence is TGTGCCAGTAGTCCCGGCGGGGGAGAGTCCTACGAGCAGTACTTC.

This chain joins TRBV5-8 and TRBJ2-3, with D unclear. V was cut by 2 bases and J by 3 bases, with 7 bases left in between. CDR3 length: 13 amino acids. Germline V lookup: CDR1 SGHTS, CDR2 YDEGEE. The CDR3 sequence is CASSFYSTDTQYF. Here the CDR3 DNA reads TGTGCCAGCAGCTTTTACAGTACAGATACGCAGTATTTT.

V usage is TRBV27 and J usage is TRBJ2-7; 7 bases are a match to TRBD1. The CDR3 is 19 amino acids. V lost 2 bases, J lost 7 bases, and 23 bases stayed unmatched. Germline lookup yields CDR1 MNHEY and CDR2 SMNVEV (reference sequence). CDR3 protein: CASSLISPVGGSVFWEQYV. The DNA of the CDR3 is TGTGCCAGCAGTTTAATATCCCCGGTAGGGGGCAGTGTCTTCTGGGAGCAGTACGTC.

This chain joins TRBV29-1 and TRBJ2-6; no clear D. This CDR3 comprises 14 residues. From germline, CDR1 is SQVTM and CDR2 ANQGSEA. V gave up 7 bases and J gave up 0 bases, with 10 bases separating them. CDR3 sequence: CSAEAVSGANVLTF. The DNA for the CDR3 is TGCAGCGCCGAAGCCGTCTCTGGGGCCAACGTCCTGACTTTC.

The rearrangement uses TRBV6-5 and TRBJ1-2; 10 bases match TRBD1. The CDR3 length is 14 residues. Germline CDR1 and CDR2: MNHEY and SVGAGI. V lost 4 bases, J lost 5 bases, and 4 bases stayed unmatched. Here the CDR3 reads CASSSGTGDYGYTF. CDR3 nucleotides: TGTGCCAGCAGTTCTGGGACAGGGGATTATGGCTACACCTTC.

In its sample, this clone was seen once. In DNA, the CDR3 is TGTGCCAGCAGTCCGGGGGCGGGAGTCGGTACAGATACGCAGTATTTT. As protein: CASSPGAGVGTDTQYF. The chain carries TRBV28 and TRBJ2-3; D may be TRBD2 (7 bases). The V end was cut by 5 bases, the J end by 3 bases, with 18 bases between. The CDR3 is 16 amino acids. Per germline, CDR1 MDHEN and CDR2 SYDVKM. Full variable domain (remainder filled in from reference TRBV28 and TRBJ2-3): DVKVTQSSRYLVKRTGEKVFLECVQDMDHENMFWYRQDPGLGLRLIYFSYDVKMKEKGDIPEGYSVSREKKERFSLILESASTNQTSMYLCASSPGAGVGTDTQYFGPGTRLTVL.

The chain links TRBV29-1 to TRBJ2-1, with 12 bases identical to TRBD2. This CDR3 spans 13 amino acids. Germline CDR1 is SQVTM and CDR2 is ANQGSEA. Losses at the gene ends were 8 bases for V and 6 bases for J; bases not matched to a gene: 5. For the CDR3, the DNA is TGCAGCCCCTGGGGACTAGCGGGCAATGAGCAGTTCTTC. Translated: CSPWGLAGNEQFF.

The DNA for the CDR3 is TGTGCCAGCAGCCATGGGACAGGGGAAACTCAGCCCCAGCATTTT. Translated, it gives CASSHGTGETQPQHF. J is TRBJ1-5 and V is TRBV7-9, with 10 bases identical to TRBD1. The trim removed 5 bases at V and 6 bases at J, leaving 7 bases unmatched. The CDR3 covers 15 residues. Germline lookup yields CDR1 SEHNR and CDR2 FQNEAQ (reference sequence).

V is TRBV5-6 and J is TRBJ2-3, with 8 bases that match TRBD1. With V trimmed by 3 bases and J by 4 bases, 13 bases remained unmatched. The CDR3 consists of 17 residues. CDR1 and CDR2 (germline): SGHDT, YYEEEE. The CDR3: CASSSPGGSHFSDTQYF. As DNA, the CDR3 is TGTGCCAGCAGCTCCCCAGGGGGCTCTCATTTTTCAGATACGCAGTATTTT. Combining the CDR3 with reference TRBV5-6 and TRBJ2-3 gives the whole variable domain DAGVTQSPTHLIKTRGQQVTLRCSPKSGHDTVSWYQQALGQGPQFIFQYYEEEERQRGNFPDRFSGHQFPNYSSELNVNALLLGDSALYLCASSSPGGSHFSDTQYFGPGTRLTVL.

The rearrangement joins TRBV11-2 to TRBJ2-1; unclear D gene. Trimming pared 3 bases from V and 9 bases from J, leaving 12 bases between. Germline values: CDR1 SGHAT, CDR2 FQNNGV. There are 13 residues in the CDR3. The CDR3 DNA is TGTGCCAGCAGCTTGGTAACATCAGGTGAGCAGTTCTTC. It codes for CASSLVTSGEQFF.

This chain joins TRBV9 and TRBJ2-1, with 10 bases fitting TRBD1. The germline V gene has CDR1 SGDLS and CDR2 YYNGEE. Trimming removed 0 bases from V and 10 bases from J; junction bases left unmatched: 4. The CDR3 is 14 amino acids. As DNA, the CDR3 is TGTGCCAGCAGCGTAGAGGGACAGGGGCGCGAGCAGTTCTTC. It specifies CASSVEGQGREQFF.

This chain uses TRBV6-6 with TRBJ2-3; D remains ambiguous. Germline V lookup: CDR1 MNHNY, CDR2 SVGAGI (reference sequence). V was pared by 7 bases and J by 5 bases, with 7 bases between. CDR3 length equals 11 residues. The DNA for the CDR3 is TGTGCCAGCACCAACGGAGATACGCAGTATTTT. Its protein product is CASTNGDTQYF.

The rearrangement links TRBV2 to TRBJ1-3; D ambiguous. CDR1 and CDR2 (germline): SNHLY, FYNNEI. Trimming removed 5 bases from V and 0 bases from J, with 11 bases in between. The length of the CDR3 is 15 residues. CDR3 region: CASSTHGYSGNTIYF. DNA for the CDR3: TGTGCCAGCAGTACACACGGGTACTCTGGAAACACCATATATTTT.

This clone was counted once. The rearrangement links TRBV27 to TRBJ2-7; D perhaps matches TRBD2 (6 bases). Germline loops: CDR1 MNHEY, CDR2 SMNVEV (reference sequence). V lost 5 bases and J 1 base, leaving 15 bases between the germline ends. CDR3 length: 15 amino acids. The chain's CDR3 is CASSKTSLHSYEQYV. The CDR3 coding sequence is TGTGCCAGCAGTAAAACTAGCCTTCATTCCTACGAGCAGTACGTC.

The rearrangement uses TRBV12-5 and TRBJ1-2, with TRBD1 identical over 11 bases. V dropped 7 bases and J dropped 6; count of bases not matched to a gene: 7. CDR3 length: 14 amino acids. Per germline, CDR1 LGHNT and CDR2 FRNRAP. The CDR3 nucleotides are TGTGCTAGTGACCGAGGACAGGGGGCGGATGGCTACACCTTC. It translates to CASDRGQGADGYTF.

This sequence joins TRBV25-1 and TRBJ1-5; D is undetermined. The V gene's germline CDR1 is MGHDK and CDR2 SYGVNS. The V end lost 1 base, the J end lost 0 bases, and 7 bases lay between the germline ends. CDR3 length: 15 residues. The CDR3 region is CASSESGPSNQPQHF. CDR3 in DNA: TGTGCCAGCAGTGAATCAGGTCCTAGCAATCAGCCCCAGCATTTT.

This clone was seen once. This chain uses TRBV6-5 with TRBJ1-2, with D perhaps matching TRBD1 (6 bases). Germline CDR1 and CDR2: MNHEY and SVGAGI. The CDR3 has 15 residues. Trimming removed 0 bases at V and 0 bases at J, with 8 bases between. As DNA, the CDR3 is TGTGCCAGCAGTTACTCAGGGGGTGCTAACTATGGCTACACCTTC. Residues: CASSYSGGANYGYTF.

CDR3 loop: CASSVAGTGSGGQETQYF. The CDR3 nucleotides read TGTGCCAGCAGCGTAGCCGGGACAGGATCGGGGGGCCAAGAGACCCAGTACTTC. The chain joins TRBV9 to TRBJ2-5, with D possibly matching TRBD1 (8 bases). Per germline, CDR1 SGDLS and CDR2 YYNGEE. Trimming took 0 bases from V and 1 from J, leaving 19 bases between them. The CDR3 sequence is 18 residues long.

This clone was detected only once. The rearrangement uses TRBV6-4 and TRBJ2-3, with 10 bases matching TRBD2. CDR1 MRHNA and CDR2 SNTAGT come from the germline V gene. V lost 3 bases and J lost 4; bases outside the gene matches: 4. The CDR3 consists of 15 residues. The CDR3 bases are TGTGCCAGCAGTGAAGCTAGCGGGAGATCAGATACGCAGTATTTT. Translating it yields CASSEASGRSDTQYF.

This clone has only one observation. This chain uses TRBV6-5 with TRBJ2-2, with 9 bases that match TRBD1. This CDR3 spans 15 amino acids. CDR1 and CDR2 from the germline V gene are MNHEY and SVGAGI. The trim removed 3 bases at V and 6 bases at J, leaving 5 bases unmatched. The CDR3 region is CASSYTGGGSGELFF. The CDR3 region has the DNA TGTGCCAGCAGTTATACAGGGGGCGGATCCGGGGAGCTGTTTTTT.

V usage is TRBV9 and J usage is TRBJ1-4; 9 bases agree with TRBD1. Germline-derived CDR1 and CDR2 are SGDLS and YYNGEE. The CDR3 spans 16 residues. V dropped 3 bases and J dropped 4; count of bases not matched to a gene: 7. In DNA form, the CDR3 reads TGTGCCAGCAGCGGAGGGACAGGGTGGGGTAATGAAAAACTGTTTTTT. Translating gives CASSGGTGWGNEKLFF.